Described below is a single TCR beta chain sequence and its context. The source of the sample is a study of Tregs in tolerant kidney transplant recipients. Assay used: immunoSEQ multiplex PCR; TCRdb lists only in-frame clones, some missing. The sample lists tens of thousands of clones; over 85% were seen once. The CDR3 runs to 13 residues. Germline loops: CDR1 ENHRY, CDR2 SYGVKD. Losses at the gene ends were 7 bases for V and 8 bases for J; bases not matched to a gene: 5. Related graft donors supplied nonmyeloablative bone marrow transplants, and mixed chimerism was transient. Specimen: CD4+ T cells from blood (PBMCs), collected 12 months after the transplant. The TCR originated in a human patient who received a combined kidney and bone marrow transplant. Certain T cells may be donor cells from the graft. The chain joins TRBV10-3 to TRBJ2-1; 10 bases fit TRBD2. CDR3 region: CAINSGREDEQFF. CDR3 sequence (DNA): TGTGCCATCAACAGCGGGAGGGAAGATGAGCAGTTCTTC.